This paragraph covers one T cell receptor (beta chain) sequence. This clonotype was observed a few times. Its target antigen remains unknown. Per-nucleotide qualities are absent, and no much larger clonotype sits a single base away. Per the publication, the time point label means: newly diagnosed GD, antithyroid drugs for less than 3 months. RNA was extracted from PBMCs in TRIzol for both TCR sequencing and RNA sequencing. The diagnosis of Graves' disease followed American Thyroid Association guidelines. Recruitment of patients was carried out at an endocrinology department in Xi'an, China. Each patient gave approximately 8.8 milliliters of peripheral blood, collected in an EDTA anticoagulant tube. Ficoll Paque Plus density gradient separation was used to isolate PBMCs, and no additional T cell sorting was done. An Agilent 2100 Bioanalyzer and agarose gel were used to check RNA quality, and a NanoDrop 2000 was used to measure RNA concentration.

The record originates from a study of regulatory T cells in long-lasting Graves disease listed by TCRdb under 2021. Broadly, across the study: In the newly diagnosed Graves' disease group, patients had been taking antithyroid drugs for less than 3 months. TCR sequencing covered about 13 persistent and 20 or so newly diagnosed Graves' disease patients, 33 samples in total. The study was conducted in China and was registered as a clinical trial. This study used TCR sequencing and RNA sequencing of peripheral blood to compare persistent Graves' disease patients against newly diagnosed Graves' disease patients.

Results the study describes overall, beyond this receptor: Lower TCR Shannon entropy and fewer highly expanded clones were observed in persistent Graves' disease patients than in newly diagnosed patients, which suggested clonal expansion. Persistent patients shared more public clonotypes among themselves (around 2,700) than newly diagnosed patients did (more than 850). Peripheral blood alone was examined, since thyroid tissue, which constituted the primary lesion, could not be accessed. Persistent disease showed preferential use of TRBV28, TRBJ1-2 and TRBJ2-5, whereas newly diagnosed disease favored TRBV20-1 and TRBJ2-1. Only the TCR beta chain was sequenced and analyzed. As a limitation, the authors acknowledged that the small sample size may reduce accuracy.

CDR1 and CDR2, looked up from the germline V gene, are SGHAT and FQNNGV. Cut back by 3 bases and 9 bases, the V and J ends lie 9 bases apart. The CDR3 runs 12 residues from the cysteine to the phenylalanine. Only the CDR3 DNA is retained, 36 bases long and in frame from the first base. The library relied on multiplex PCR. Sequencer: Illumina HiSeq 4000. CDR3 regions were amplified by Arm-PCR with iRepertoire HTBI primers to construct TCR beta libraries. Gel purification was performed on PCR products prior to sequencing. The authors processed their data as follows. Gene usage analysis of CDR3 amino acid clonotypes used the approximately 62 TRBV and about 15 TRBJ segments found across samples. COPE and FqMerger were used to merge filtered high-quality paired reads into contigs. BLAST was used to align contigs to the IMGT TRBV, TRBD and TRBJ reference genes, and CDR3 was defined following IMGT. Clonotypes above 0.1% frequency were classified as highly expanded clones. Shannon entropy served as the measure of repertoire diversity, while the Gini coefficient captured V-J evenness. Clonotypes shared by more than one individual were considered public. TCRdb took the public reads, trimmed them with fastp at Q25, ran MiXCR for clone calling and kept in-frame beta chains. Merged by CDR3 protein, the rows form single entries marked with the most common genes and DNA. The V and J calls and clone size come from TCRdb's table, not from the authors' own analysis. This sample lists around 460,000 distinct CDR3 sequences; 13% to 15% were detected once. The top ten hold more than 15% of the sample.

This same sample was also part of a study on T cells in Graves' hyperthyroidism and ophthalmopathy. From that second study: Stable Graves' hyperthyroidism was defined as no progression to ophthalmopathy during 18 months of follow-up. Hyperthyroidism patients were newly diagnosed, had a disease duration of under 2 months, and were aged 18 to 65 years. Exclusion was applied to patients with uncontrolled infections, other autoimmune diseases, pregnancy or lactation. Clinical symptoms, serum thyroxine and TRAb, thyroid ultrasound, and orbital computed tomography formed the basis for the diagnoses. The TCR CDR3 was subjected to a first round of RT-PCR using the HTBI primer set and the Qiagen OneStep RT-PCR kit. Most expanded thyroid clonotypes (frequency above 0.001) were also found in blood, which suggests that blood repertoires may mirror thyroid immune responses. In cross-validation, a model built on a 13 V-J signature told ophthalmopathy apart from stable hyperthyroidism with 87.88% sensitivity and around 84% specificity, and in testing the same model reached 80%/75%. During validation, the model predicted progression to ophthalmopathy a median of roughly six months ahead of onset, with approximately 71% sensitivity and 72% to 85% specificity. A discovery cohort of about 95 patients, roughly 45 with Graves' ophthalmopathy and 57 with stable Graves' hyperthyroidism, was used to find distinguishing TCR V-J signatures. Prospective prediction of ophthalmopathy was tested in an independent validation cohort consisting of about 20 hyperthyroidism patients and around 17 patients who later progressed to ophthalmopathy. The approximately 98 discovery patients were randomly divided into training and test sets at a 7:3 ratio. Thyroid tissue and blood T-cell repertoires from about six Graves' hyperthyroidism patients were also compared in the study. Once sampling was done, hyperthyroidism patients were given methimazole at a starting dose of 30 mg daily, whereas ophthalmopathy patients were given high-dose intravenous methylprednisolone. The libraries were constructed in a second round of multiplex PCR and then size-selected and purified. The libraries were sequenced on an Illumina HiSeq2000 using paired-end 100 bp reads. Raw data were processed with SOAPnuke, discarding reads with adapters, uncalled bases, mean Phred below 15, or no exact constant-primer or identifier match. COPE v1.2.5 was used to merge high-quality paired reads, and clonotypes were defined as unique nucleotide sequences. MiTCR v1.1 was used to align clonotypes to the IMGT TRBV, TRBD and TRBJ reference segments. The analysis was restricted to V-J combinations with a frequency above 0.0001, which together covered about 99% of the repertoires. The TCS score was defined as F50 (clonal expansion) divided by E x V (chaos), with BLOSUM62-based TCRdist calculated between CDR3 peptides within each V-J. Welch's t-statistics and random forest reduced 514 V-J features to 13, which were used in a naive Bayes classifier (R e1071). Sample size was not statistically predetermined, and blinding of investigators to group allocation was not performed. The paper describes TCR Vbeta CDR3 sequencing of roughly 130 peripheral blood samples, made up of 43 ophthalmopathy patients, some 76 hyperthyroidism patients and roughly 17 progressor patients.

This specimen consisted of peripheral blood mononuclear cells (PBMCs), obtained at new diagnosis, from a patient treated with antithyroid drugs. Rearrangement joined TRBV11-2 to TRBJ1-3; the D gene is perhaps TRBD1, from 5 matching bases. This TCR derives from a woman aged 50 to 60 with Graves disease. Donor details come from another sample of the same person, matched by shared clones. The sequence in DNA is TGTGCCAGCAGCTTTGAGGGGTTCACCATATATTTT. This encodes CASSFEGFTIYF.